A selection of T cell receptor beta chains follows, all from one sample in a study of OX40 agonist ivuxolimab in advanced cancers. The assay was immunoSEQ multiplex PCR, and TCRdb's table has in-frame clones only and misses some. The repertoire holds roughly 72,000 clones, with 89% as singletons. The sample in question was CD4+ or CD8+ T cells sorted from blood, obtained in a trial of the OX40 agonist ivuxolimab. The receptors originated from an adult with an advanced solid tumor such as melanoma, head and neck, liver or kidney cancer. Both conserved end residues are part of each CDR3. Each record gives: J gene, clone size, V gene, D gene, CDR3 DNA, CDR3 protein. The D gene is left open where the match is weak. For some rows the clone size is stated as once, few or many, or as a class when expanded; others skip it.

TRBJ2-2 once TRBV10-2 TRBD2 TGCGCCAGCAACATGTTTGGGCGGGGGGTGACCGGGGAGCTGTTTTTT CASNMFGRGVTGELFF
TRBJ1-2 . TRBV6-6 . TGTGCCAGCAGTTACTCCCAGGACGGATACTATGGCTACACCTTC CASSYSQDGYYGYTF
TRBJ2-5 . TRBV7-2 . TGTGCCAGCAGCTTAAACCCGGACACCCTGGGGGACCAGTACTTC CASSLNPDTLGDQYF
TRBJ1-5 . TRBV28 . TGTGCCAGCAGTTTATACAATCAGCCCCAGCATTTT CASSLYNQPQHF
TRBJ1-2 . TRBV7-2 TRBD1 TGTGCCAGCAGCCAGGGGACAGGGGGGGGTGGCTACACCTTC CASSQGTGGGGYTF
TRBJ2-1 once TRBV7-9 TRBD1 TGTGCCAGCAGCTTCGACAGGGTTCATGCGTTCTTC CASSFDRVHAFF
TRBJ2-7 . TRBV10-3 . TGTGCCATCAGTGAGTCTGTTATCGGGGTAACCGAGCAGTACTTC CAISESVIGVTEQYF
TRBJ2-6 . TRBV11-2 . TGTGCCAGCAGCTTGCCTGGGGCCAACGTCCTGACTTTC CASSLPGANVLTF
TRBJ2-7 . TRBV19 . TGTGCCCCCCCGGGGACCTCTGCCTACGAGCAGTACTTC CAPPGTSAYEQYF
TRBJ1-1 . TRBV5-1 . TGCGCCAGCAGCTTTAGATCCGGGACTCAAGGTGAAGCTTTCTTT CASSFRSGTQGEAFF
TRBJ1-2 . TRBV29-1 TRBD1 TGCAGCGTTGGAGGACAGGGCCGGAGCTACACCTTC CSVGGQGRSYTF
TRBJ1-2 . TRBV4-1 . TGCGCCAGCAGCCAAGAAGGGCAGGGAAGGGGCTATGGCTACACCTTC CASSQEGQGRGYGYTF
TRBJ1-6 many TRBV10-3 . TGTGCCATCAGTGAACACGGCAATTCACCCCTCCACTTT CAISEHGNSPLHF
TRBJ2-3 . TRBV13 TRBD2 TGTGCCAGCAGCCGGACTAGCGAGAGCACAGATACGCAGTATTTT CASSRTSESTDTQYF
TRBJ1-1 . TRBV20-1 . TGCAGTGCTTCCGGGCGAGATTTCTTT CSASGRDFF
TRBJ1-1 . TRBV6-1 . TGTGCCAGCAGTCCCGGCCCCACCCAAAGGGGAGAAGCTTTCTTT CASSPGPTQRGEAFF
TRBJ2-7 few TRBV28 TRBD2 TGTGCCAGCAGTTCCCACGCGGGGGGCAGGTACGAGCAGTACTTC CASSSHAGGRYEQYF
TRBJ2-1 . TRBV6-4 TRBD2 TGTGCCAGCAGTCCGGGACTAGTGTCCTACAATGAGCAGTTCTTC CASSPGLVSYNEQFF
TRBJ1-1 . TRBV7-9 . TGTGCCAGCAGCTTAGTGGGGGCGGGCACTGAAGCTTTCTTT CASSLVGAGTEAFF
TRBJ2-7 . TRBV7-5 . TGTGTCAGAAGCTTGGAAGCGGGAGGGCAGGACTACGAGCAGTACTTC CVRSLEAGGQDYEQYF
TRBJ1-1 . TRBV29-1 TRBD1 TGCAGCGTTGAAAAATCCAACAGGGGGCTAAGCACTGAAGCTTTCTTT CSVEKSNRGLSTEAFF
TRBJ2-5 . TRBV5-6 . TGTGCCAGCAGCCCAGGCGGGTCCCCGGAGACCCAGTACTTC CASSPGGSPETQYF
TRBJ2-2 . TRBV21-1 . TGTGCCAGCAAGAGTGCCGGGGAGCTGTTTTTT CASKSAGELFF
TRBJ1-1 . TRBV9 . TGTGCCAGCAGCGGCCGGGAGGGCTTGAACACTGAAGCTTTCTTT CASSGREGLNTEAFF
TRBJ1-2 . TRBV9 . TGTGCCAGCAGCGTAGGGATCGGTGAGGTCTATGGCTACACCTTC CASSVGIGEVYGYTF
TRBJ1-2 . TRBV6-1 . TGTGCCAGCATCAAATTTTGGGTGGATGGCTACACCTTC CASIKFWVDGYTF
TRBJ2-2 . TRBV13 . TGTGCCAGCAGCCCTCCACCCCAGGGCGGGGAGCTGTTTTTT CASSPPPQGGELFF
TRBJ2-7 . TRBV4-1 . TGCGCCAGCAGCCAAGATCGGACTGCCTCCTACGAGCAGTACTTC CASSQDRTASYEQYF
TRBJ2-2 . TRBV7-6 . TGTGCCAGCAGCTTAGGGTCGCTGGAGAACACCGGGGAGCTGTTTTTT CASSLGSLENTGELFF
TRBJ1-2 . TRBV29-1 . TGCAGCGTGGCGGACGGCGGCAGTGGCTACACCTTC CSVADGGSGYTF
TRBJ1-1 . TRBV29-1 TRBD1 TGCAGCGTCCCCCGCTCCCGAGGTCAGGGGGCGGGAGCTTTCTTT CSVPRSRGQGAGAFF
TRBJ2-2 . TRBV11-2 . TGTGCCAGCAGCTTAGTAGCCGGGACCGGGGAGCTGTTTTTT CASSLVAGTGELFF
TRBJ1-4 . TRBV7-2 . TGTGCCAGCAGCTTTAGACAGGCCAACCTCGAAGAACTGTTTTTT CASSFRQANLEELFF
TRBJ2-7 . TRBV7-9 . TGTGCCAGCAGCTTAGGGCAGAGAAGCTACGAGCAGTACTTC CASSLGQRSYEQYF
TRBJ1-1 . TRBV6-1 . TGTGCCAGCAGAGCCCTAGGCACTGAAGCTTTCTTT CASRALGTEAFF
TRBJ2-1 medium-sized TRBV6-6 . TGTGCCAGCCTGCCCAGGGAGATGGCACACAATGAGCAGTTCTTC CASLPREMAHNEQFF
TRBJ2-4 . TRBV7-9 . TGTGCCAGCAGCGGAAACATTCAGTACTTC CASSGNIQYF
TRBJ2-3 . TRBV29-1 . TGCAGCGTTGGGGGGGTAGCTAGCACAGATACGCAGTATTTT CSVGGVASTDTQYF
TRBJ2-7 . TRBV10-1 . TGCGCCAGCAGTCCCGGGCTCTCCTACGAGCAGTACTTC CASSPGLSYEQYF
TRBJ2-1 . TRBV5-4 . TGTGCCAGCAGCCGTCAGACGGGCTACAATGAGCAGTTCTTC CASSRQTGYNEQFF
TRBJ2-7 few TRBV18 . TGTGCCAGCTCACCACCGACGGGAACCTACGAGCAGTACTTC CASSPPTGTYEQYF
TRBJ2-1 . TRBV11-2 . TGTGCCAGCAGCCCCAGGGGATTAGCGAGAACCTTCTACAATGAGCAGTTCTTC CASSPRGLARTFYNEQFF
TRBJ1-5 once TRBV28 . TGTGCCAGCAGTTTGACATACACGAGGAGCAATCAGCCCCAGCATTTT CASSLTYTRSNQPQHF
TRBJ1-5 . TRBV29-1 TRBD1 TGCAGCGTCCAACACTCGACAGGGAATGATCAGCCCCAGCATTTT CSVQHSTGNDQPQHF